This T cell receptor beta chain was observed in a study of blood T cell repertoires in COVID-19 (dated by TCRdb to about 2020). About the full investigation: Samples from collaborators originated in the United States, Italy and Spain and spanned both the acute and convalescent phases of COVID-19. Where available, HLA class I and class II types were obtained from metadata supplied by the sample provider rather than from assay-based typing. Samples came from the ongoing ImmuneRACE study (first 160 participants) plus 1,254 subjects from 6 global collaborators. A freely available public database, intended as a resource for researchers studying the immune response to SARS-CoV-2, is where the repertoires were released. The prospective study material was composed of cDNA or gDNA derived from T cells, B-cell-depleted T cells, or PBMCs. The dataset comprised deeply sampled blood TCRbeta repertoires from subjects exposed to, actively infected with, or recovered from COVID-19. Nearly every sample came with metadata listing a de-identified subject ID, COVID-19 status, age in years and sex.

From its cysteine to its phenylalanine, the CDR3 spans 14 amino acids. Just CDR3 DNA is preserved here, 42 bases in frame from base 1. The V and J ends are trimmed by 2 bases and 1 base, leaving 8 bases between them. Via the germline V gene, CDR1 is SGDLS and CDR2 YYNGEE. With respect to this clone: Its specific antigen is unknown. No much larger clone is present one base from it, and per-base qualities are unavailable.

General conclusions and limits of the study: Clinical and demographic metadata were provided uncurated, with the amount varying by source and participant.

TCRbeta CDR3 regions were amplified from genomic DNA using the immunoSEQ Assay, a bias-controlled multiplex PCR. In the authors' own workflow: Within the assay, amplification of reference gene primers was used to estimate how many nucleated cells each sample contained. Sequence reads were collapsed and filtered to measure the absolute abundance of every unique TCRbeta CDR3 rearrangement. Productive Simpson clonality was computed per sample as the square root of Simpson's diversity index over productive rearrangements. TCRdb carries this immuneACCESS record with in-frame sequences only. Its versions omit some clonotypes, under half of them owing to an unresolved V gene in the studies checked, with the rest unexplained. V, J and clone size were drawn from that table, and D and trimming were deduced from the DNA. Within this sample are around 190,000 clones, with roughly 90% of them counted one time only. 18% of the sample rests with the top ten.

In Seattle, one collaborating source enrolled patients while the infection was active and tracked those patients longitudinally over the course of disease. Each collaborating institution followed its own protocols to collect whole blood in K2EDTA tubes. For TCRbeta analysis, collaborator samples were shipped as frozen whole blood, as isolated PBMCs, or as DNA extracted from either sample type. Source material: peripheral blood. Rearrangement joined TRBV9 to TRBJ2-3; no D gene can be assigned with confidence. This sequence originates from a man between 45 and 60 years old with COVID-19, enrolled during active disease. In nucleotides, the sequence is TGTGCCAGCAGCGTGCTAGGAGGCACAGATACGCAGTATTTT. It encodes CASSVLGGTDTQYF.